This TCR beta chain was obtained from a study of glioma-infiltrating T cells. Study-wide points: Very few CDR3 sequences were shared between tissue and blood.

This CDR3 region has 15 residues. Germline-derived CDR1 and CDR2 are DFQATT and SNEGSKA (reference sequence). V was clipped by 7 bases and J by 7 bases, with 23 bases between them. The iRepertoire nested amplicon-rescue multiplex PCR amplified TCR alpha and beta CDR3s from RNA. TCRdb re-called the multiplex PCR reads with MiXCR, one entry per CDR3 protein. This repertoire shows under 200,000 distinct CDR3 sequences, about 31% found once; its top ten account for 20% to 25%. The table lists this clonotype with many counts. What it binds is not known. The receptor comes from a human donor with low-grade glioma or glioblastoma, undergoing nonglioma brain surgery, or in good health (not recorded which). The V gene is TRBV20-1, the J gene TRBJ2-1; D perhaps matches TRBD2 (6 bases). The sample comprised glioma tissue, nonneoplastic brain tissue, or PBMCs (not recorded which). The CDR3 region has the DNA TGCAGTGTTAGGGAGGCCCAGGGCTTTCTAAATGAGCAGTTCTTC. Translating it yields CSVREAQGFLNEQFF.